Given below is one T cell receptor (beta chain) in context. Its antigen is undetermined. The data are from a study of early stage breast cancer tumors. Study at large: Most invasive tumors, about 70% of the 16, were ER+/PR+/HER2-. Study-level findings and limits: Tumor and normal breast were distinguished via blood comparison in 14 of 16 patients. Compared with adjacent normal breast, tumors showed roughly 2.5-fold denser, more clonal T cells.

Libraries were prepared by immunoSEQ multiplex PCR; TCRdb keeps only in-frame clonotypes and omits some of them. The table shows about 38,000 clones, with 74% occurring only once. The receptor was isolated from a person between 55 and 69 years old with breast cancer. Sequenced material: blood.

The CDR3 loop reads CAWGGQGKNIQYF. In nucleotides, the CDR3 is TGTGCCTGGGGAGGACAAGGCAAAAACATTCAGTACTTC. This chain joins TRBV30 and TRBJ2-4; D might be TRBD1 or TRBD2, each matching 5 bases. The CDR3 covers 13 residues. Germline loops: CDR1 GTSNPN, CDR2 SVGIG (reference sequence). Deletions cut 5 bases from V and 3 bases from J, with 11 bases between.